Below are 11 T cell receptor beta chains sequenced from a single sample in a study of blood T cell repertoires in COVID-19. Some clones are missing from TCRdb's copy, which holds only in-frame ones; the method was immunoSEQ multiplex PCR. This sample carries roughly 200,000 clones, over 85% of them seen once, and the ten largest clones take 4%. Material: PBMCs or T cells enriched from blood (not recorded which). Receptors originate from a woman aged 25-40 years with acute COVID-19.

The chain is built from TRBV7-6 and TRBJ1-1; D might be TRBD1 (6 bases). This CDR3 is built from 17 residues. CDR1 is SGHVS, CDR2 FNYEAQ, per germline. Trimming cost V 1 base and J 3 bases, with 18 bases left between them. The CDR3 DNA sequence: TGTGCCAGCAGCTTAGGATCCGGGGGGCCCGGCTACACTGAAGCTTTCTTT. The encoded protein is CASSLGSGGPGYTEAFF.

This rearrangement joins TRBV5-6 to TRBJ2-3; 9 bases agree with TRBD2. Germline trimming cut 1 base from V and 0 bases from J; bases unmatched to any gene: 3. Germline CDR1 is SGHDT and CDR2 is YYEEEE. The CDR3 length is 16 residues. The chain's CDR3 is CASSLWLAGSTDTQYF. CDR3 nucleotides: TGTGCCAGCAGCTTGTGGCTAGCGGGGAGCACAGATACGCAGTATTTT.

The chain has TRBV18 and TRBJ1-1; no clear D gene. CDR1 and CDR2 from the germline V gene are KGHSH and LQKENI. The CDR3 runs to 17 residues. Trimming shortened V by 4 bases and J by 1 base, and 19 bases separated the two germline ends. This CDR3 is CASSRPGSRRTNTEAFF. The CDR3 DNA is TGTGCCAGCTCACGACCCGGGAGCCGGAGGACGAACACTGAAGCTTTCTTT.

The genes are TRBV7-2 and TRBJ1-1, with D maybe TRBD1 (6 bases). Trimming shortened V by 7 bases and J by 6 bases, and 15 bases separated the two germline ends. CDR1 is SGHTA, CDR2 FQGNSA, per germline. The length of the CDR3 is 13 residues. For the CDR3, the DNA is TGTGCCAGCATGTACAGGGTTCGGGCTGAAGCTTTCTTT. Translated, it gives CASMYRVRAEAFF.

This clone was observed once. The genes are TRBV6-6 and TRBJ1-1; D is unresolved. Germline V CDR1 and CDR2: MNHNY, SVGAGI (reference sequence). The CDR3 has 14 residues. V was clipped by 0 bases and J by 3 bases, with 8 bases between them. CDR3: CASSYSREDTEAFF. The CDR3 DNA sequence: TGTGCCAGCAGTTACTCGCGGGAGGACACTGAAGCTTTCTTT.

The chain employs TRBV3-1 (or the pseudogene TRBV3-2) and TRBJ2-7, with a tentative D call TRBD1 (5 bases). The germline V gene has CDR1 LGHDT and CDR2 YNNKEL (reference sequence). This CDR3 is built from 15 residues. V lost 1 base and J lost 6, with 16 bases in between. In DNA, the CDR3 is TGTGCCAGCAGCCAAGTTCCCGGACACGCGCTCGAGCAGTACTTC. It specifies CASSQVPGHALEQYF.

The V call is TRBV28, the J call TRBJ1-2, with D perhaps matching TRBD1 (6 bases). This CDR3 region has 14 residues. Germline V gene sequence: CDR1 MDHEN, CDR2 SYDVKM. Trimming took 4 bases from V and 8 from J, leaving 17 bases between them. The CDR3 DNA follows: TGTGCCAGCAGTTCCCTCCCACAGGGTGGGGGCTACACCTTC. Amino acid sequence: CASSSLPQGGGYTF.

This clone came up a few times. This sequence joins TRBV28 and TRBJ1-2; 8 nucleotides align to TRBD1. With 7 bases clipped from V and 0 bases from J, the junction kept 1 base outside the gene matches. CDR3 length: 13 amino acids. Germline V gives CDR1 MDHEN, CDR2 SYDVKM. The CDR3 here is CASKQGANYGYTF. CDR3 DNA: TGTGCCAGCAAACAGGGGGCTAACTATGGCTACACCTTC.

The chain uses TRBV5-1 and TRBJ1-5, with 11 bases aligning to TRBD1. J lost 5 bases, V lost 4 bases, and 5 bases had no gene match. Germline CDR1 is SGHRS and CDR2 is YFSETQ. There are 15 residues in the CDR3. CDR3 loop: CASSEGQGAHQPQHF. In DNA, the CDR3 is TGCGCCAGCAGCGAAGGACAGGGGGCCCATCAGCCCCAGCATTTT.

V usage is TRBV29-1 and J usage is TRBJ2-7; 8 bases line up with TRBD2. The CDR3 covers 13 residues. The V and J ends lost 3 bases and 6 bases, in that order; junction bases with no gene match: 7. Germline V gene sequence: CDR1 SQVTM, CDR2 ANQGSEA. Here the CDR3 reads CSVEGTGGAEQYF. In nucleotides, the CDR3 is TGCAGCGTTGAGGGGACCGGGGGGGCCGAGCAGTACTTC.

The chain has TRBV9 and TRBJ1-1; 8 positions match TRBD1. Trimming cost V 5 bases and J 1 base; bases outside gene matches: 1. CDR1 is SGDLS and CDR2 is YYNGEE in the germline V gene. The CDR3 runs 13 residues. CDR3 DNA: TGTGCCAGCAGTCAGGGGGCGAACACTGAAGCTTTCTTT. It encodes CASSQGANTEAFF.